This T cell receptor (beta chain) was identified during a study of blood T cell repertoires in COVID-19. TCRdb keeps only in-frame clones here, not all; method: immunoSEQ multiplex PCR. The sample records 200,000 to 300,000 clones, about 88% being singletons. After removal of 6 bases from V and 5 bases from J, the junction contained 8 bases not matched to a gene. This CDR3 is built from 16 residues. Per the germline V gene, CDR1 is SGHAT and CDR2 is FQNNGV. The sequencing input was peripheral blood. The TCR was taken from a woman between 65 and 79 years old with active or convalescent COVID-19. V is TRBV11-2 and J is TRBJ2-2, with 11 bases that match TRBD2. CDR3 sequence: CASRRTSGGATGELFF. CDR3 in DNA: TGTGCCAGCAGGCGTACTAGCGGGGGCGCGACCGGGGAGCTGTTTTTT.